These 15 T cell receptor beta chains came from one sample sequenced in a study of T cell changes during pregnancy in multiple sclerosis. The protocol was immunoSEQ multiplex PCR, while the TCRdb copy is restricted to in-frame clones and leaves out a portion. This sample has approximately 61,000 clones, with roughly 86% found just once. Sequencing was performed on peripheral blood, taken in the first trimester of pregnancy. The receptors shown here come from a female donor with multiple sclerosis, enrolled in a pregnancy study.

This clone was seen a single time. The CDR3 DNA sequence: TGCAGCGTTAACCCCGACAGGGGTAGGGAGACCCAGTACTTC. Amino acid sequence: CSVNPDRGRETQYF. The chain uses TRBV29-1 and TRBJ2-5; 8 bases align to TRBD1. The CDR3 consists of 14 residues. J lost 5 bases, V lost 5 bases, and 10 bases had no gene match. Germline CDR1 reads SQVTM; CDR2 reads ANQGSEA.

The chain uses TRBV19 and TRBJ2-3, with TRBD2 as a possible D gene (6 bases). The germline CDR1 and CDR2 sequences are LNHDA and SQIVND (reference sequence). The CDR3 is 14 amino acids. Deletions cut 5 bases from V and 0 bases from J, with 9 bases between. This chain's CDR3 is CASSLGGSTDTQYF. CDR3 DNA sequence: TGTGCCAGTAGTCTGGGGGGAAGCACAGATACGCAGTATTTT.

The chain uses TRBV5-1 and TRBJ1-2; D remains ambiguous. The CDR3 consists of 17 residues. The V end lost 7 bases, the J end lost 0 bases, and 22 bases lay between the germline ends. CDR1 is SGHRS and CDR2 is YFSETQ in the germline V gene. In nucleotides, the CDR3 is TGCGCCAGCTTCCTTTTTGCTAGTTCGGTAGCTAACTATGGCTACACCTTC. Its protein is CASFLFASSVANYGYTF.

This chain links TRBV10-2 with TRBJ1-3; D uncertain. Germline CDR1 reads WSHSY; CDR2 reads SAAADI. The CDR3 sequence is 12 residues long. Trimming pared 4 bases from V and 6 bases from J, leaving 7 bases between. The CDR3 region has the DNA TGCGCCAGCAGTGGAGGGTCAAACACCATATATTTT. Translation: CASSGGSNTIYF.

The J gene is TRBJ2-7, the V gene TRBV6-6; D unclear. V dropped 6 bases and J dropped 2 bases, with 8 bases sitting between them. Germline lookup yields CDR1 MNHNY and CDR2 SVGAGI (reference sequence). The CDR3 has 12 residues. Here the CDR3 reads CASSPSPYEQYF. The CDR3 coding sequence is TGTGCCAGCAGCCCCTCCCCCTACGAGCAGTACTTC.

The chain employs TRBV28 and TRBJ2-5; 9 bases are a match to TRBD2. The V gene's germline CDR1 is MDHEN and CDR2 SYDVKM. The V and J ends lost 3 bases and 5 bases, in that order; junction bases with no gene match: 7. The CDR3 length is 15 residues. DNA of the CDR3: TGTGCCAGCAGTTTGGGCGGGAGGGGATCGGAGACCCAGTACTTC. As protein: CASSLGGRGSETQYF.

The chain joins TRBV5-6 to TRBJ2-3, with 7 bases aligning to TRBD1. The J segment lost 4 bases and the V segment lost 2 bases, leaving 10 bases of the junction unmatched. The CDR3 runs to 16 residues. Germline assignment: CDR1 SGHDT and CDR2 YYEEEE. The CDR3 is CASSLKTGLVPDTQYF. In DNA form, the CDR3 reads TGTGCCAGCAGCTTAAAGACAGGGTTAGTACCAGATACGCAGTATTTT.

For the CDR3, the DNA is TGTGCCAGCTACTACGCGCGGAACACTGAAGCTTTCTTT. It specifies CASYYARNTEAFF. The V gene is TRBV28, the J gene TRBJ1-1; D is undetermined. V gave up 8 bases and J gave up 1 base, with 11 bases separating them. The CDR3 length is 13 residues. Germline V CDR1 and CDR2: MDHEN, SYDVKM.

This chain links TRBV10-3 with TRBJ2-7, with D maybe TRBD1 (5 bases). The CDR3 extends over 17 amino acids. The germline gives CDR1 ENHRY, CDR2 SYGVKD. Trimming took 6 bases from V and 6 from J, leaving 27 bases between them. The CDR3 sequence: CAIRNLDSPQGAFEQYF. The CDR3 region has the DNA TGTGCCATCAGGAACCTCGACAGTCCCCAAGGAGCATTCGAGCAGTACTTC.

This clone was found a few times. V usage is TRBV7-6 and J usage is TRBJ2-6, with TRBD1 identical over 9 bases. CDR3 length: 17 residues. V was clipped by 5 bases and J by 3 bases; unmatched bases: 8. Germline V gene sequence: CDR1 SGHVS, CDR2 FNYEAQ. The CDR3 region has the DNA TGTGCCAGCAGCCCCACAGGGGGCGCAGTTGGGGCCAACGTCCTGACTTTC. Amino acid sequence: CASSPTGGAVGANVLTF.

The J gene is TRBJ2-1, the V gene TRBV18; the D is unclear. V lost 1 base and J 0 bases, leaving 7 bases between the germline ends. Germline lookup yields CDR1 KGHSH and CDR2 LQKENI. The CDR3 contains 15 residues. CDR3 sequence (DNA): TGTGCCAGCTCACCACATCCCCTCTCCTACAATGAGCAGTTCTTC. It is translated as CASSPHPLSYNEQFF.

The chain links TRBV7-2 to TRBJ1-4; weak D call: TRBD1 (5 bases). Trimming took 2 bases from V and 7 from J, leaving 17 bases between them. Germline V gives CDR1 SGHTA, CDR2 FQGNSA. The CDR3 contains 16 residues. CDR3 region: CASSLNGGLYGEKLFF. As DNA, the CDR3 is TGTGCCAGCAGCTTAAACGGGGGACTTTACGGTGAAAAACTGTTTTTT.

Concerning this clone itself: Distinct nucleotide sequences in the sample also encode this CDR3. This chain links TRBV4-3 with TRBJ1-2; perhaps TRBD1 as D (5 bases). V was pared by 0 bases and J by 6 bases, with 14 bases between. The CDR3 has 15 amino acids. The germline V gene has CDR1 LGHNA and CDR2 YSLEER. The CDR3 coding sequence is TGCGCCAGCAGCCAAGATCCAGGCAGGGAAGATGGCTACACCTTC. It translates to CASSQDPGREDGYTF.

This clone was counted only a few times. The chain is built from TRBV7-9 and TRBJ2-1; possible D gene TRBD2, 6 bases. Germline V gene lookup returns CDR1 SEHNR and CDR2 FQNEAQ (reference sequence). The germline V and J ends were trimmed by 11 bases and 7 bases, with 18 bases remaining between them. The CDR3 length is 13 residues. The CDR3 here is CAGGTGVRNEQFF. In nucleotides, the CDR3 is TGTGCCGGCGGAACGGGAGTTCGGAATGAGCAGTTCTTC.

V gene TRBV19 combines with J gene TRBJ1-3, with D hard to call. From germline, CDR1 is LNHDA and CDR2 SQIVND (reference sequence). The CDR3 is made up of 13 amino acids. V lost 2 bases and J lost 7, with 9 bases in between. DNA for the CDR3: TGTGCCAGTAGTATACTAGGGAGCAACACCATATATTTT. It encodes CASSILGSNTIYF.